A selection of T cell receptor beta chains follows, all from one sample in a study of shared clonotypes between healthy human individuals. Sequencing used immunoSEQ multiplex PCR; TCRdb keeps in-frame clones, though not all of them. Of around 1.5 million clones in the sample, approximately 98% are singletons; the top ten hold approximately 0.45%. Sequenced sample: naive CD4+ T cells sorted from blood. These receptors were taken from a man under 40 in good health. The conserved cysteine and the conserved F or W are not part of the CDR3 here. Some rows mark clone size as missing; the rest say once, few, many or name a class of expanded clone.

clone_size | j_call | v_call | cdr3_aa
NA | TRBJ2-3 | TRBV11-1 | ASSSTSEGDTQY
NA | TRBJ2-3 | TRBV29-1 | SVEGTGTHTQY
NA | TRBJ1-5 | TRBV19 | ATRGLGNQPQH
NA | TRBJ2-3 | TRBV2 | ASSVMDTQY
NA | TRBJ2-7 | TRBV18 | ASSPRTGSPYEQY
NA | TRBJ2-3 | TRBV5-1 | ASSFQTDTQY
NA | TRBJ2-5 | TRBV11-3 | ASSWDAAGTQY
NA | TRBJ2-7 | TRBV6-1 | ASRWGFSYEQY
NA | TRBJ2-7 | TRBV28 | ASSPAGSEQY
NA | TRBJ2-7 | TRBV7-8 | ASSLGGRSYEQY
NA | TRBJ1-1 | TRBV29-1 | SVEQVNTEAF
once | TRBJ2-1 | TRBV14 | ASSQDISRLDNEQF
NA | TRBJ2-5 | TRBV11-2 | ASSVGQGGQETQY
NA | TRBJ2-1 | TRBV5-4 | ASSLPLGTGNEQF
NA | TRBJ1-4 | TRBV19 | ASSIRQGQKPNEKLF
NA | TRBJ1-6 | TRBV25-1 | ASSELSAEDTDNSPLH
NA | TRBJ1-1 | TRBV27 | ASSLLRTRDTEAF
NA | TRBJ1-2 | TRBV6-5 | ASSFIVRTGVDGYT
NA | TRBJ2-1 | TRBV15 | ATSKVRLYNEQF
once | TRBJ2-7 | TRBV18 | ASSPRGLINEQY
once | TRBJ1-2 | TRBV2 | ASSGQGYGYT
NA | TRBJ2-3 | TRBV7-3 | ASSPGLSTDTQY
NA | TRBJ2-7 | TRBV2 | ASSVVTGGYEQY
NA | TRBJ1-4 | TRBV6-5 | ASRTANEKLF
NA | TRBJ2-7 | TRBV5-1 | ASSPAGVNPYEQY
NA | TRBJ2-7 | TRBV11-2 | ASSQGLARPHEQY
NA | TRBJ2-5 | TRBV11-2 | ASSLKLAGEETQY
NA | TRBJ2-7 | TRBV5-4 | ASSRPGVYEQY